This TCR beta chain was sequenced during a study of Ad26.COV2.S vaccination and SARS-CoV-2 variants. As for the study in general: Intramuscular Ad26.COV2.S at 5x10^10 or 1x10^11 viral particles.

The repertoire was sequenced with immunoSEQ multiplex PCR; TCRdb's copy has only in-frame clones and lacks some. The sample lists hundreds of thousands of clones, roughly nine tenths occurring once. Noted treatment: 15 to 20 received Ad26.COV2.S at low or high dose, single or two shots; 5 received placebo; per-sample allocation not given. Collection of samples fell on day 63 after the first vaccine or placebo injection. The CDR3 totals 13 residues. Germline V gene data show CDR1 as SQVTM and CDR2 as ANQGSEA. V was clipped by 5 bases and J by 8 bases, with 15 bases between them. The input for sequencing was peripheral blood, taken in a trial of Ad26.COV2.S vaccine versus placebo. The sequence was obtained from a person between 18 and 65 years old who received the Ad26.COV2.S COVID-19 vaccine or a placebo. The rearrangement links TRBV29-1 to TRBJ1-4, with D tentatively TRBD1 (5 bases). The CDR3 sequence: CSVRGQSREKLFF. The CDR3 nucleotides are TGCAGCGTTCGGGGCCAAAGTCGGGAAAAACTGTTTTTT.